This passage covers 21 T cell receptor beta chains from one sample sequenced in a study of blood T cell repertoires in COVID-19. The data were produced by immunoSEQ multiplex PCR, yet TCRdb's version contains in-frame clones alone and is incomplete. This table has under 300,000 clones, under 90% appearing once. Sequencing input: peripheral blood. Receptors were obtained from a woman aged 55 to 70 with active or convalescent COVID-19.

The chain is built from TRBV11-2 and TRBJ2-3; weak D call: TRBD1 (7 bases). CDR3 size: 14 residues. CDR1 is SGHAT and CDR2 is FQNNGV in the germline V gene. V lost 3 bases and J lost 6, with 13 bases in between. The CDR3 here is CASSFTGAGDTQYF. The CDR3 DNA follows: TGTGCCAGCAGCTTCACAGGGGCGGGGGATACGCAGTATTTT.

The rearrangement uses TRBV5-4 and TRBJ1-1; perhaps TRBD1 as D (6 bases). CDR1 is SGHNT and CDR2 is YYREEE in the germline V gene (reference sequence). CDR3 length: 12 amino acids. Deletions cut 4 bases from V and 6 bases from J, with 10 bases between. CDR3 bases: TGTGCCAGCAGCCGGGACACCTCTGAAGCTTTCTTT. Its protein product is CASSRDTSEAFF.

This clone was observed a single time. The gene calls are TRBV6-5 and TRBJ1-2; a weak D match, TRBD1 (5 bases). The germline gives CDR1 MNHEY, CDR2 SVGAGI. This CDR3 region has 13 residues. Trimming stripped 2 bases from V and 2 bases from J, with 6 bases between. This chain's CDR3 is CASSYAGNYGYTF. CDR3 sequence (DNA): TGTGCCAGCAGTTACGCAGGGAACTATGGCTACACCTTC.

The CDR3 DNA is TGTGCCAGCGGATCGGGTTCCTACAATGAGCAGTTCTTC. Protein: CASGSGSYNEQFF. The rearrangement links TRBV11-1 to TRBJ2-1; no clear D gene. V shed 8 bases and J shed 1 base, with 9 bases lying between them. The CDR3 spans 13 residues. Germline V gene data show CDR1 as SGHAT and CDR2 as FQDESV (reference sequence).

The rearrangement links TRBV11-1 to TRBJ2-5; tentative D call: TRBD1 (6 bases). V lost 1 base, J lost 2 bases, and 8 bases lay in between. Per germline, CDR1 SGHAT and CDR2 FQDESV (reference sequence). The CDR3 consists of 14 residues. The CDR3 DNA sequence: TGTGCCAGCAGCTTAGGGACAGTACAAGAGACCCAGTACTTC. It translates to CASSLGTVQETQYF.

The rearrangement uses TRBV9 and TRBJ1-3, with D perhaps TRBD1 (5 bases). V was clipped by 0 bases and J by 4 bases, with 14 bases between them. The CDR3 runs 16 residues. The germline gives CDR1 SGDLS, CDR2 YYNGEE. CDR3 in amino acids: CASSVAWGGSGNTIYF. The CDR3 DNA sequence: TGTGCCAGCAGCGTAGCTTGGGGGGGATCGGGAAACACCATATATTTT.

The rearrangement joins TRBV4-2 to TRBJ2-3; D is uncertain. Per germline, CDR1 LGHNA and CDR2 YNFKEQ. Trimming removed 2 bases at V and 3 bases at J, with 9 bases between. This CDR3 contains 14 residues. The CDR3 reads CASSQSAGTDTQYF. The CDR3 bases are TGTGCCAGCAGCCAATCGGCCGGGACAGATACGCAGTATTTT.

The chain uses TRBV5-4 and TRBJ1-1; D may be TRBD1 (6 bases). Per germline, CDR1 SGHNT and CDR2 YYREEE (reference sequence). The ends were cut back, 1 base at V and 7 bases at J, with 17 bases in the middle. The CDR3 length is 15 residues. The CDR3 DNA follows: TGTGCCAGCAGCTTGTATAGGGCGGGGGCAGATGAAGCTTTCTTT. Amino acid sequence: CASSLYRAGADEAFF.

The V and J genes are TRBV25-1 and TRBJ1-6; D unclear. CDR3 length equals 13 residues. CDR1 and CDR2 from the germline V gene are MGHDK and SYGVNS. Between the trimmed V and J ends, which lost 2 bases and 13 bases, there was a span of 12 bases. The CDR3 sequence is CASSELSGAPLHF. Here the CDR3 DNA reads TGTGCCAGCAGTGAACTCTCCGGTGCGCCCCTCCACTTT.

This clone was counted a few times. V and J are TRBV5-6 and TRBJ2-7; tentatively, D is TRBD2 (6 bases). The CDR3 is 13 residues long. The V gene's germline CDR1 is SGHDT and CDR2 YYEEEE. V was cut by 5 bases and J by 6 bases, with 15 bases left in between. CDR3 amino acids: CASRTLAPGEQYF. CDR3 nucleotides: TGTGCCAGCAGGACACTAGCTCCCGGCGAGCAGTACTTC.

The J gene is TRBJ2-3, the V gene TRBV28, with 8 bases fitting TRBD2. V shed 6 bases, J shed 3 bases, and the junction held 8 bases outside the gene matches. The germline CDR1 and CDR2 sequences are MDHEN and SYDVKM. The CDR3 extends over 15 amino acids. The CDR3 region is CASRGGGLGTDTQYF. CDR3 in DNA: TGTGCCAGCAGGGGAGGGGGACTAGGTACAGATACGCAGTATTTT. The variable domain in full, completed from reference TRBV28 and TRBJ2-3, reads DVKVTQSSRYLVKRTGEKVFLECVQDMDHENMFWYRQDPGLGLRLIYFSYDVKMKEKGDIPEGYSVSREKKERFSLILESASTNQTSMYLCASRGGGLGTDTQYFGPGTRLTVL.

The chain couples TRBV11-3 to TRBJ2-3; no reliable D call. The CDR3 contains 13 residues. Trimming cost V 3 bases and J 4 bases, with 8 bases left between them. CDR1 and CDR2 (germline): SGHNT, YENEEA. The CDR3 nucleotides read TGTGCCAGCAGCTTCGGCAGGCCAGATACGCAGTATTTT. It encodes CASSFGRPDTQYF.

The gene calls are TRBV7-2 and TRBJ1-1; D possibly corresponds to TRBD1 (5 bases). The CDR3 consists of 11 residues. Germline-derived CDR1 and CDR2 are SGHTA and FQGNSA. V was shortened by 11 bases and J by 5 bases, with 12 bases between the two germline ends. Here the CDR3 DNA reads TGTGCCGTACAGGTTTGGACTGAAGCTTTCTTT. Translated, it gives CAVQVWTEAFF.

The chain is built from TRBV2 and TRBJ2-4, with 8 bases aligning to TRBD1. The CDR3 totals 13 residues. Per germline, CDR1 SNHLY and CDR2 FYNNEI. The V gene end was trimmed by 5 bases and the J gene end by 8 bases; junction bases not matched to a gene: 5. The CDR3 sequence: CASSTGTGDIQYF. CDR3 coding DNA: TGTGCCAGCAGTACCGGGACAGGTGACATTCAGTACTTC.

On this clone itself: The junction does not match germline at one end; this may be a read error. For the CDR3, the DNA is TGTGCCATCAGAACAGGGGGCGTGAATACTGAAGCTTTCTTT. Encoded protein: CAIRTGGVNTEAFF. The rearrangement links TRBV10-3 to TRBJ1-1, with 9 nucleotides matching TRBD1. The CDR3 is made up of 14 amino acids. CDR1 and CDR2 from the germline V gene are ENHRY and SYGVKD.

This chain connects TRBV7-8 to TRBJ2-3, with D possibly matching TRBD2 (5 bases). This CDR3 contains 15 residues. The V gene lost 0 bases and the J gene lost 4 bases, with 11 bases spanning the gap. The germline V gene has CDR1 SGHVS and CDR2 FQNEAQ. In DNA, the CDR3 is TGTGCCAGCAGCTTAGCGGGTTCGCGGGCAGATACGCAGTATTTT. Amino acid sequence: CASSLAGSRADTQYF.

This clone was recorded a few times. The chain combines TRBV4-1 with TRBJ1-2; the match to TRBD1 covers 10 bases. The V gene's germline CDR1 is MGHRA and CDR2 YSYEKL. The CDR3 contains 14 residues. V dropped 4 bases and J dropped 8; count of bases not matched to a gene: 7. The CDR3 DNA sequence: TGCGCCAGCAGCCGGGACAGGGGATTGGGGGGCTACACCTTC. Encoded protein: CASSRDRGLGGYTF.

This sequence joins TRBV4-1 and TRBJ1-4; possibly TRBD1 for D (5 bases). Germline assignment: CDR1 MGHRA and CDR2 YSYEKL. The CDR3 sequence is 15 residues long. Trimming shortened V by 0 bases and J by 7 bases, and 12 bases separated the two germline ends. The CDR3 spells CASSQDQGGGEKLFF. CDR3 DNA: TGCGCCAGCAGCCAAGATCAGGGAGGCGGTGAAAAACTGTTTTTT.

The chain links TRBV6-6 to TRBJ2-1, with 8 bases lining up with TRBD1. CDR1 is MNHNY and CDR2 is SVGAGI in the germline V gene (reference sequence). The CDR3 is 15 amino acids. The junction had 5 bases not matched to a gene; V was cut back by 2 bases and J by 5 bases. The CDR3 region is CASSYGWGQDNEQFF. CDR3 DNA: TGTGCCAGCAGTTACGGTTGGGGACAGGACAATGAGCAGTTCTTC.

V usage is TRBV5-8 and J usage is TRBJ2-7; D not resolved. V shed 4 bases and J shed 7 bases, with 12 bases lying between them. The CDR3 consists of 12 residues. The germline gives CDR1 SGHTS, CDR2 YDEGEE. The CDR3 bases are TGTGCCAGCAGCCCGGGTATAAGAGAGCAGTACTTC. This translates into CASSPGIREQYF.

V and J are TRBV28 and TRBJ2-3; 7 nucleotides agree with TRBD1. The CDR3 totals 16 residues. The V gene end was trimmed by 6 bases and the J gene end by 3 bases; junction bases not matched to a gene: 12. Germline CDR1 reads MDHEN; CDR2 reads SYDVKM. CDR3 sequence reads: CASSPRDRGFTDTQYF. The CDR3 DNA is TGTGCCAGCAGCCCTCGGGACAGAGGATTTACAGATACGCAGTATTTT. Combining the CDR3 with reference TRBV28 and TRBJ2-3 gives the whole variable domain DVKVTQSSRYLVKRTGEKVFLECVQDMDHENMFWYRQDPGLGLRLIYFSYDVKMKEKGDIPEGYSVSREKKERFSLILESASTNQTSMYLCASSPRDRGFTDTQYFGPGTRLTVL.